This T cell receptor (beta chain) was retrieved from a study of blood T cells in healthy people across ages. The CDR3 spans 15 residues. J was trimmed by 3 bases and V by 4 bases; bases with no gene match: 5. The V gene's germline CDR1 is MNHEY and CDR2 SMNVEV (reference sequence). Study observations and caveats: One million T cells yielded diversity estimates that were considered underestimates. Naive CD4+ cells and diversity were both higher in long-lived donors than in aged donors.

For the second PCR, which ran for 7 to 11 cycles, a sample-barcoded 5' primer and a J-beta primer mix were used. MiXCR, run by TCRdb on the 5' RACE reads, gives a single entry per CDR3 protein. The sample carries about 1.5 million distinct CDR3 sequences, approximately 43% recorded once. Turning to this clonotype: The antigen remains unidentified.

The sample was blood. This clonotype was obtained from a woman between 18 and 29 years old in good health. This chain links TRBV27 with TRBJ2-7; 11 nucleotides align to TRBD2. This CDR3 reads CASSSVAGGYYEQYF. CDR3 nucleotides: TGTGCCAGCAGTTCCGTAGCGGGAGGGTACTACGAGCAGTACTTC.